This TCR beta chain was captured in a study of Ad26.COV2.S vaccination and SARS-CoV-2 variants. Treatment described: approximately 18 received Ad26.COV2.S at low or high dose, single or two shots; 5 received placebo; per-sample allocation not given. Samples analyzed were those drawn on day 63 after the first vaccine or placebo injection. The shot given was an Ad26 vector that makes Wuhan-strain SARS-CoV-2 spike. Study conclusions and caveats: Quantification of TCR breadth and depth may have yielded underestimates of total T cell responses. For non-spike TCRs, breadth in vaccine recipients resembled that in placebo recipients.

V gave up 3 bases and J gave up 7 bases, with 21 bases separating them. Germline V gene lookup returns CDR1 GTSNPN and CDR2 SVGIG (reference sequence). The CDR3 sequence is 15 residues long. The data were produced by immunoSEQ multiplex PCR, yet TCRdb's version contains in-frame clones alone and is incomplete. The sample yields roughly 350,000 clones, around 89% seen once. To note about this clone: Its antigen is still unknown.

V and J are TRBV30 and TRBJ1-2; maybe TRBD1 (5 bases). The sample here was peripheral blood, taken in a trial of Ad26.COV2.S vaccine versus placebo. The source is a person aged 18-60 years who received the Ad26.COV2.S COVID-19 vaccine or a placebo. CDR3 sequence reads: CAWSQRGRGLGGYTF. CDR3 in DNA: TGTGCCTGGAGCCAACGGGGACGGGGCCTGGGTGGCTACACCTTC. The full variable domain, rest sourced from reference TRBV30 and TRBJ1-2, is SQTIHQWPATLVQPVGSPLSLECTVEGTSNPNLYWYRQAAGRGLQLLFYSVGIGQISSEVPQNLSASRPQDRQFILSSKKLLLSDSGFYLCAWSQRGRGLGGYTFGSGTRLTVV.